The clone carrying this TCR beta chain has a handful of counts. The CDR3 is 15 residues long. The germline V gene encodes CDR1 SGDLS and CDR2 YYNGEE. V was pared by 0 bases and J by 2 bases, with 6 bases between. immunoSEQ v3.0 was run at survey level. The table came from immunoSEQ multiplex PCR; TCRdb's copy has only in-frame clones and leaves some out. Altogether 32,000 or so clones are present, 60% to 85% being singletons, with the ten largest covering under 8.5%. The data stem from a study of long-term antiretroviral therapy in people with HIV. The sequence was collected from a woman aged 50 to 60 with HIV. The source was unsorted PBMCs, collected 2 years after starting antiretroviral therapy. V is TRBV9 and J is TRBJ1-6; D gene unclear. The CDR3 here is CASSVGDTYNSPLHF. The CDR3 bases are TGTGCCAGCAGCGTAGGAGACACCTATAATTCACCCCTCCACTTT.